The 12 T cell receptor beta chains below were found in one sample sequenced in a study of T cells in Graves' hyperthyroidism and ophthalmopathy. Amplification of TCR beta CDR3 regions was performed using RNA transcripts as template. Using the HTBI primer set, a first-round RT-PCR was run on the TCR CDR3. TCRdb re-called the multiplex PCR reads through MiXCR, storing one row per CDR3 protein. The sample has 600,000 or so distinct CDR3 sequences, about 15% seen once. Sequenced material: blood. Every receptor here comes from a woman aged 50 to 60 with Graves' ophthalmopathy.

This clonotype was observed many times. The chain couples TRBV7-2 to TRBJ1-6; no clear D gene. V lost 5 bases and J 8 bases, leaving 16 bases between the germline ends. Germline values: CDR1 SGHTA, CDR2 FQGNSA. The CDR3 has 15 amino acids. The CDR3 DNA sequence: TGTGCCAGCAGCCCCTCAGTCCTGAAGGATTCACCCCTCCACTTT. Amino acid sequence: CASSPSVLKDSPLHF.

This clonotype came up many times. This chain links TRBV30 with TRBJ2-1, with a tentative D call TRBD2 (5 bases). The ends were cut back, 8 bases at V and 3 bases at J, with 11 bases in the middle. The germline CDR1 and CDR2 sequences are GTSNPN and SVGIG (reference sequence). The CDR3 covers 12 residues. In nucleotides, the CDR3 is TGTGCCCACTCGGCGGGCTACAATGAGCAGTTCTTC. Protein: CAHSAGYNEQFF.

The gene calls are TRBV19 and TRBJ2-7; weak D call: TRBD1 (5 bases). Germline V gene lookup returns CDR1 LNHDA and CDR2 SQIVND (reference sequence). This CDR3 comprises 15 residues. With 5 bases removed from V and 3 bases from J, the gap between germline ends came to 17 bases. CDR3 bases: TGTGCCAGTAGTGCAAGGCGTCAGGGTTACTACGAGCAGTACTTC. This translates into CASSARRQGYYEQYF.

This clonotype came up a few times. A much larger clone sits a single nucleotide away, making a read error possible. This sequence joins TRBV12-3 or TRBV12-4 and TRBJ2-2; D is perhaps TRBD2 (7 bases). The CDR3 has 16 residues. The germline V and J ends were trimmed by 8 bases and 5 bases, with 21 bases remaining between them. The CDR3: CASGSTGGAGTGELFF. The CDR3 region has the DNA TGTGCCAGCGGTTCGACGGGGGGCGCTGGAACCGGGGAGCTGTTTTTT.

Many counts were recorded for this clonotype. The rearrangement uses TRBV6-2 or TRBV6-3 and TRBJ1-1; D is uncertain. V shed 0 bases and J shed 1 base, with 15 bases lying between them. The germline V gene has CDR1 MNHEY and CDR2 SVGEGT. The CDR3 extends over 17 amino acids. Here the CDR3 reads CASSYSPLTPTNTEAFF. For the CDR3, the DNA is TGTGCCAGCAGTTACTCGCCTCTAACCCCAACGAACACTGAAGCTTTCTTT.

This clonotype has more than one count but fewer than ten. The J gene is TRBJ2-1, the V gene TRBV3-1, with D perhaps assigned TRBD1 or TRBD2 (5 bases each). V lost 2 bases to trimming and J lost 8 bases, with 22 bases between them. CDR3 length: 17 amino acids. Germline assignment: CDR1 LGHDT and CDR2 YNNKEL (reference sequence). The DNA of the CDR3 is TGTGCCAGCAGCCAAATGGGGGTCGGGGAGTCTCGCGATGAGCAGTTCTTC. It encodes CASSQMGVGESRDEQFF.

This clonotype was detected many times. The chain combines TRBV30 with TRBJ1-5; tentatively, D is TRBD1 (5 bases). V was shortened by 0 bases and J by 6 bases, with 9 bases between the two germline ends. The CDR3 is 13 amino acids. CDR1 GTSNPN and CDR2 SVGIG come from the germline V gene (reference sequence). CDR3 region: CAWSVAGGQPQHF. CDR3 sequence (DNA): TGTGCCTGGAGTGTAGCCGGGGGTCAGCCCCAGCATTTT.

In its sample, this clonotype was seen many times. One base away lies a much larger clone, so this may be a sequencing read error. The chain recombines TRBV12-3 or TRBV12-4 with TRBJ2-7; TRBD1 is a possible D gene (6 bases). The CDR3 loop spans 12 amino acids. Trimming pared 4 bases from V and 5 bases from J, leaving 9 bases between. The CDR3 here is CASSSQGHEQYF. The CDR3 DNA sequence: TGTGCCAGCAGTTCACAGGGCCACGAGCAGTACTTC.

This clonotype was counted a single time. The gene calls are TRBV6-2 or TRBV6-3 and TRBJ2-2; TRBD2 might be the D (6 bases). The CDR3 is 15 amino acids. The V and J ends lost 0 bases and 6 bases respectively, with 11 bases between them. Per the germline V gene, CDR1 is MNHEY and CDR2 is SVGEGT. CDR3 in DNA: TGTGCCAGCAGTTACTCGCGGGGATGGGCCGGGGAGCTGTTTTTT. Translation: CASSYSRGWAGELFF.

The genes are TRBV5-6 and TRBJ1-1; D might be TRBD1 (5 bases). The V and J ends lost 2 bases and 1 base respectively, with 9 bases between them. This CDR3 region has 14 residues. CDR1 is SGHDT and CDR2 is YYEEEE in the germline V gene. CDR3 bases: TGTGCCAGCAGCTTACTAGGACAGAACACTGAAGCTTTCTTT. The encoded protein is CASSLLGQNTEAFF.

As concerns this clonotype: One junction end does not reproduce the germline sequence, and a read error may be involved. The rearrangement links TRBV4-1 to TRBJ2-7; D possibly matches TRBD1 or TRBD2 (7 bases each). The CDR3 spans 15 residues. CDR1 is MGHRA, CDR2 YSYEKL, per germline. CDR3 sequence: CASSQAAGGAYERYF. The DNA of the CDR3 is TGCGCCAGCAGCCAAGCTGCAGGGGGGGCCTACGAGCGGTACTTC.

This clonotype was counted between two and nine times. The rearrangement joins TRBV5-8 to TRBJ1-2; 7 bases are shared with TRBD1. V lost 4 bases, J lost 8 bases, and 17 bases stayed unmatched. Germline CDR1 reads SGHTS; CDR2 reads YDEGEE. CDR3 size: 16 residues. The CDR3 nucleotides are TGTGCCAGCAGCCCAGGACCCATGACAGGGACGGAAGGCTACACCTTC. Its protein is CASSPGPMTGTEGYTF.